This TCR beta chain appears in the sequencing data of a study of blood T cell repertoires in COVID-19. Study overall: The study drew acute and convalescent COVID-19 samples from the United States, Italy and Spain. In each case, the material was cDNA or gDNA derived from T cells, B-cell-depleted T cells, or PBMCs.

With V trimmed by 4 bases and J by 3 bases, 2 bases remained unmatched. Germline-derived CDR1 and CDR2 are SGHNT and YYREEE (reference sequence). CDR3 size: 15 residues. Authors' analysis steps: Nucleated cell counts were estimated from reference gene primer amplification. Sequencing was performed with immunoSEQ multiplex PCR; in TCRdb, only in-frame clones are kept and a portion is missing. V, J and clone size were drawn from that table, and D and trimming were deduced from the DNA. The sample includes around 91,000 clones, about 85% of them seen just once. This clonotype was sampled from a man older than 75 with acute or convalescent COVID-19. The V and J genes are TRBV5-4 and TRBJ2-1; 12 bases fit TRBD1. Sequencing used peripheral blood. Here the CDR3 reads CASSGTGGLYNEQFF. The DNA for the CDR3 is TGTGCCAGCAGCGGGACAGGGGGCCTCTACAATGAGCAGTTCTTC.